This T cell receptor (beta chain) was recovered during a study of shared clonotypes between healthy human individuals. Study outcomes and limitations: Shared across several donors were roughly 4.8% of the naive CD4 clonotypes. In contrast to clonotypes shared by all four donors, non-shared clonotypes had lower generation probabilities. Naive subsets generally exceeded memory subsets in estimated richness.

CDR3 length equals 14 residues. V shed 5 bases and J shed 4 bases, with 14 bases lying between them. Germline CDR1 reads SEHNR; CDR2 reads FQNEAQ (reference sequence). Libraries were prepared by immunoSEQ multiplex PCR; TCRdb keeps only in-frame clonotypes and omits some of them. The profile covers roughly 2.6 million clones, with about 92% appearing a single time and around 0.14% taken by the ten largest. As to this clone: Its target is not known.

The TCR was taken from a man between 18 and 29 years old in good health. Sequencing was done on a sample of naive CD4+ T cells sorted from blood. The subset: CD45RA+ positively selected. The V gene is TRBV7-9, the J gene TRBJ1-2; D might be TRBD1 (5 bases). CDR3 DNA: TGTGCCAGCAGCATATCAGGGTTGGGCTATGGCTACACCTTC. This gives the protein CASSISGLGYGYTF.